Presented here are 19 T cell receptor beta chains from one specimen sequenced in a study of T cells in Graves' hyperthyroidism and ophthalmopathy. Amplification yielded TCR beta CDR3 regions, with RNA transcripts as the source. The HTBI primer set drove a first-round RT-PCR of the TCR CDR3. Each CDR3 protein is one row after TCRdb ran MiXCR on the multiplex PCR reads. The data contain roughly 500,000 distinct CDR3 sequences, about 45% of them seen just once; the ten biggest clones take up approximately 44%. The specimen sequenced was peripheral blood or thyroid tissue (not recorded which). The source of these receptors is an adult woman with Graves' disease, either hyperthyroidism or ophthalmopathy (not recorded which).

This clonotype was detected many times. The chain uses TRBV7-9 and TRBJ2-7; 9 bases align to TRBD1. Germline V gives CDR1 SEHNR, CDR2 FQNEAQ (reference sequence). This CDR3 spans 15 amino acids. J lost 4 bases, V lost 5 bases, and 9 bases had no gene match. The CDR3 is CASSQPGQGHYEQYF. As DNA, the CDR3 is TGTGCCAGCAGCCAGCCGGGACAGGGTCATTACGAGCAGTACTTC. Based on the CDR3 plus reference TRBV7-9 and TRBJ2-7, the full variable domain is DTGVSQNPRHKITKRGQNVTFRCDPISEHNRLYWYRQTLGQGPEFLTYFQNEAQLEKSRLLSDRFSAERPKGSFSTLEIQRTEQGDSAMYLCASSQPGQGHYEQYFGPGTRLTVT.

The chain couples TRBV9 to TRBJ2-5; TRBD2 aligns across 7 bases. With 0 bases clipped from V and 5 bases from J, the junction kept 4 bases outside the gene matches. Germline V CDR1 and CDR2: SGDLS, YYNGEE. The CDR3 runs 14 residues. The CDR3, as DNA: TGTGCCAGCAGCGTAGAACCGGGAGGTGAGACCCAGTACTTC. Its protein is CASSVEPGGETQYF.

V gene TRBV10-3 combines with J gene TRBJ2-5; D may be TRBD2 (6 bases). CDR3 length: 17 residues. V was shortened by 0 bases and J by 1 base, with 15 bases between the two germline ends. Germline CDR1 reads ENHRY; CDR2 reads SYGVKD. In DNA form, the CDR3 reads TGTGCCATCAGTGAGTCGGCAATAGCGGCCCTCCAAGAGACCCAGTACTTC. As protein: CAISESAIAALQETQYF.

The V and J genes are TRBV14 and TRBJ1-6; the D is unclear. The CDR3 has 13 residues. Germline CDR1 reads SGHDN; CDR2 reads FVKESK. The V and J ends lost 0 bases and 9 bases respectively, with 6 bases between them. CDR3 region: CASSQDRASPLHF. CDR3 sequence (DNA): TGTGCCAGCAGCCAAGATAGGGCTTCACCCCTCCACTTT.

This rearrangement joins TRBV6-5 to TRBJ2-5, with a tentative D call TRBD2 (6 bases). Germline CDR1 and CDR2: MNHEY and SVGAGI. Trimming cost V 0 bases and J 4 bases, with 18 bases left between them. The CDR3 extends over 17 amino acids. The CDR3 sequence: CASSYSIKGLHTETQYF. The CDR3 DNA follows: TGTGCCAGCAGTTACTCGATTAAAGGACTACACACAGAGACCCAGTACTTC.

This clonotype was counted a few times. The chain has TRBV7-2 and TRBJ1-5; D is possibly TRBD1 (6 bases). Trimming took off 6 bases at V and 5 bases at J, with 11 bases between the two ends. This CDR3 comprises 13 residues. Germline CDR1 reads SGHTA; CDR2 reads FQGNSA. Written as DNA, the CDR3 is TGTGCCAGCAGTTTACCAGGGGATCAGCCCCAGCATTTT. Its translation: CASSLPGDQPQHF.

The chain is built from TRBV12-3 or TRBV12-4 and TRBJ2-7, with TRBD2 identical over 10 bases. The CDR3 is 17 amino acids. The J segment lost 1 base and the V segment lost 3 bases, leaving 9 bases of the junction unmatched. In DNA form, the CDR3 reads TGTGCCAGCAGTTTTGGGAGTAGCGGGAGGACTTCCTACGAGCAGTACTTC. This codes for CASSFGSSGRTSYEQYF.

The V call is TRBV28, the J call TRBJ2-5; D gene ambiguous. Germline values: CDR1 MDHEN, CDR2 SYDVKM. This CDR3 has 14 amino acids. V lost 2 bases and J 3 bases, leaving 10 bases between the germline ends. DNA for the CDR3: TGTGCCAGCAGTTTACTTGGCACCAAAGAGACCCAGTACTTC. Protein product: CASSLLGTKETQYF.

This sequence joins TRBV29-1 and TRBJ2-7; D remains unclear. From germline, CDR1 is SQVTM and CDR2 ANQGSEA. This CDR3 is 11 amino acids long. V was clipped by 4 bases and J by 1 base, with 5 bases between them. The CDR3 sequence: CSVVTSYEQYF. DNA for the CDR3: TGCAGCGTTGTGACGTCCTACGAGCAGTACTTC.

The V and J genes are TRBV29-1 and TRBJ2-1, with 9 bases matching TRBD2. This CDR3 region has 13 residues. The germline V gene encodes CDR1 SQVTM and CDR2 ANQGSEA. With V trimmed by 7 bases and J by 2 bases, 3 bases remained unmatched. The CDR3 nucleotides read TGCAGCGCTAGCGGGATAGCCTACAATGAGCAGTTCTTC. Its translation is CSASGIAYNEQFF.

This clonotype was observed at least ten times. In nucleotides, the CDR3 is TGTGCCAGCAGCTTCAGGCAGGGACGGGAAAAACTGTTTTTT. Translation gives CASSFRQGREKLFF. The V call is TRBV5-4, the J call TRBJ1-4; D may be TRBD1 (5 bases). V lost 2 bases and J 8 bases, leaving 13 bases between the germline ends. This CDR3 has 14 residues. The germline V gene encodes CDR1 SGHNT and CDR2 YYREEE (reference sequence).

This clonotype was recorded many times. The chain has TRBV20-1 and TRBJ1-5; 8 bases agree with TRBD1. Unmatched junction bases numbered 8, after V lost 6 bases and J lost 1 base. The CDR3 runs to 15 residues. Germline CDR1 is DFQATT and CDR2 is SNEGSKA (reference sequence). DNA of the CDR3: TGCAGTGCGTACACAGGGGGAAGAAGCAATCAGCCCCAGCATTTT. Its protein is CSAYTGGRSNQPQHF.

The chain joins TRBV7-9 to TRBJ2-7; D might be TRBD1 (5 bases). CDR3 length: 15 amino acids. Germline assignment: CDR1 SEHNR and CDR2 FQNEAQ (reference sequence). V was pared by 4 bases and J by 0 bases, with 13 bases between. The CDR3 here is CASSYQGLGSYEQYF. For the CDR3, the DNA is TGTGCCAGCAGCTATCAGGGATTAGGCTCCTACGAGCAGTACTTC.

This clonotype was observed a handful of times. J is TRBJ2-3 and V is TRBV2; D might be TRBD2 (6 bases). The CDR3 totals 14 residues. Between the trimmed V and J ends, which lost 6 bases and 3 bases, there was a span of 13 bases. CDR1 is SNHLY and CDR2 is FYNNEI in the germline V gene. Here the CDR3 reads CASRGDFRTDTQYF. CDR3 nucleotide sequence: TGTGCCAGCAGGGGGGACTTCAGGACAGATACGCAGTATTTT.

There are many counts of this clonotype. The chain employs TRBV9 and TRBJ2-5, with D hard to call. V dropped 0 bases and J dropped 1 base, with 16 bases sitting between them. Germline CDR1 SGDLS, CDR2 YYNGEE. This CDR3 has 17 residues. CDR3 sequence reads: CASSVASLGGSQETQYF. CDR3 bases: TGTGCCAGCAGCGTAGCATCCCTTGGCGGTTCCCAAGAGACCCAGTACTTC.

The V call is TRBV15, the J call TRBJ1-1; D gene ambiguous. Germline loops: CDR1 LNHNV, CDR2 YYDKDF (reference sequence). V was shortened by 0 bases and J by 3 bases, with 14 bases between the two germline ends. The length of the CDR3 is 16 residues. This chain's CDR3 is CATSRDRADPDTEAFF. The CDR3 DNA follows: TGTGCCACCAGCAGAGATCGGGCGGACCCGGACACTGAAGCTTTCTTT.

The rearrangement links TRBV4-1 to TRBJ1-2; TRBD1 might be the D (5 bases). Germline values: CDR1 MGHRA, CDR2 YSYEKL. The CDR3 runs to 14 residues. V was clipped by 8 bases and J by 9 bases, with 22 bases between them. The CDR3 DNA follows: TGCGCCAGCGCTCAGCCAGGGAGAGGCTTAAGCTACACCTTC. Translation: CASAQPGRGLSYTF.

Points on this clonotype: This sequence may be a read error, since a much larger clone differs from it by one base. The V gene is TRBV19, the J gene TRBJ2-7; TRBD2 agrees at 14 bases. Unmatched junction bases numbered 12, after V lost 8 bases and J lost 3 bases. Germline CDR1 LNHDA, CDR2 SQIVND (reference sequence). The CDR3 has 17 amino acids. As DNA, the CDR3 is TGTGCCAGTGGTCCCGGGACTAGCGGGAGAGGGGGCTACGAGCAGTACTTC. Translation gives CASGPGTSGRGGYEQYF. The full variable domain, its missing parts supplied by reference TRBV19 and TRBJ2-7, is DGGITQSPKYLFRKEGQNVTLSCEQNLNHDAMYWYRQDPGQGLRLIYYSQIVNDFQKGDIAEGYSVSREKKESFPLTVTSAQKNPTAFYLCASGPGTSGRGGYEQYFGPGTRLTVT.

J is TRBJ2-5 and V is TRBV7-2; no clear D gene. CDR1 is SGHTA, CDR2 FQGNSA, per germline. Trimming shortened V by 1 base and J by 1 base, and 13 bases separated the two germline ends. This CDR3 spans 16 amino acids. The CDR3 coding sequence is TGTGCCAGCAGCTTAGACCTCGATCTTTTCCAAGAGACCCAGTACTTC. Its translation is CASSLDLDLFQETQYF.